This entry features one TCR beta chain sequence. One end of the junction varies from germline; a read error may be responsible. The CDR3 sequence is 12 residues long. Germline CDR1 SEHNR, CDR2 FQNEAQ (reference sequence). The data stem from a study of blood T cells in healthy people across ages. A second PCR, run for roughly 7 to 12 cycles, used a sample-barcoded 5' primer plus a J-beta primer mix. No fewer than 2.5 million CDR3-containing paired-end reads came from each sample. TCRdb reprocessed the 5' RACE reads with MiXCR, giving one entry per CDR3 protein. The table has approximately 790,000 distinct CDR3 sequences, around two thirds seen once; the top ten hold roughly a quarter.

The clonotype originates from a man under 40 in good health. Sequenced sample: blood. The gene calls are TRBV7-9 and TRBJ2-7, with unresolved D. The CDR3 sequence: CSSSSYYYEQYF. In DNA form, the CDR3 reads TGTTCCAGCAGCTCATATTATTACGAGCAGTACTTC.